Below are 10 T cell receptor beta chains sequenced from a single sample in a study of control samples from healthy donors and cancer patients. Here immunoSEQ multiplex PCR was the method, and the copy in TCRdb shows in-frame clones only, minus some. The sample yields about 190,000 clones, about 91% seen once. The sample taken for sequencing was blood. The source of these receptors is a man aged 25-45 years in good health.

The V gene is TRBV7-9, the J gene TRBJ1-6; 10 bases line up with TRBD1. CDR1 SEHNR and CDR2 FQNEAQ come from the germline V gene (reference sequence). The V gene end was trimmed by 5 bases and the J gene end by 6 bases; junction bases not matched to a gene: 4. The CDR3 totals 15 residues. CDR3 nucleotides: TGTGCCAGCAGCCCGGGACAGGGGATTAATTCACCCCTCCACTTT. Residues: CASSPGQGINSPLHF.

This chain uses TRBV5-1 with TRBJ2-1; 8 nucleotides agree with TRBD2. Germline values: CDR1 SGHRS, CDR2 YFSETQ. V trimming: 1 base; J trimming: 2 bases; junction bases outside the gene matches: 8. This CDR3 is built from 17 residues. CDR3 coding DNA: TGCGCCAGCAGCTTGCCAGCGGGGGCGGGGGCCTACAATGAGCAGTTCTTC. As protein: CASSLPAGAGAYNEQFF.

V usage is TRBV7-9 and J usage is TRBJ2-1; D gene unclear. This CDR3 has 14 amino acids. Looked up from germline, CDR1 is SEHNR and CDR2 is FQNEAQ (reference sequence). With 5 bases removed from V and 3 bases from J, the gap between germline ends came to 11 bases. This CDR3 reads CASSPSEVYNEQFF. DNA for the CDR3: TGTGCCAGCAGCCCCTCAGAAGTCTACAATGAGCAGTTCTTC.

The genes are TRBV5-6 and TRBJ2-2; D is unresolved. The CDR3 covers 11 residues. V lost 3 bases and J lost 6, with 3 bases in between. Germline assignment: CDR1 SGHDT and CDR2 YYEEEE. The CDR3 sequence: CASSYSGELFF. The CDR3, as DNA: TGTGCCAGCAGCTATTCCGGGGAGCTGTTTTTT.

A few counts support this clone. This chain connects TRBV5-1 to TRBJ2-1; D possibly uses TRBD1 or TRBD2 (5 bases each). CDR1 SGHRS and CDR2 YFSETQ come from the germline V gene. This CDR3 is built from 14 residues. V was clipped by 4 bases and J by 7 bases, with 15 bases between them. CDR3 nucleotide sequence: TGCGCCAGCAGCGAAGACCCGGGACCAAATGAGCAGTTCTTC. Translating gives CASSEDPGPNEQFF. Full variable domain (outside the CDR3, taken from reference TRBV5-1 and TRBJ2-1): KAGVTQTPRYLIKTRGQQVTLSCSPISGHRSVSWYQQTPGQGLQFLFEYFSETQRNKGNFPGRFSGRQFSNSRSEMNVSTLELGDSALYLCASSEDPGPNEQFFGPGTRLTVL.

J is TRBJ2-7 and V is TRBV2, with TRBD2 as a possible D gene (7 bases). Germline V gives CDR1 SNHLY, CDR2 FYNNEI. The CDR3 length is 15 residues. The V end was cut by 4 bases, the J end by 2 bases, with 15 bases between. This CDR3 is CASSVRGAFTYEQYF. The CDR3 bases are TGTGCCAGCAGTGTTCGGGGGGCCTTCACCTACGAGCAGTACTTC.

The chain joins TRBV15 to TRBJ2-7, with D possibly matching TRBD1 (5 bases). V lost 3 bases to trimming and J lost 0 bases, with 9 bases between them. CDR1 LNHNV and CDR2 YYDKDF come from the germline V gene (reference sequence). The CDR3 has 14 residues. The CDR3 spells CATSRSRASYEQYF. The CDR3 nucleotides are TGTGCCACCAGCAGGAGCAGGGCCTCCTACGAGCAGTACTTC.

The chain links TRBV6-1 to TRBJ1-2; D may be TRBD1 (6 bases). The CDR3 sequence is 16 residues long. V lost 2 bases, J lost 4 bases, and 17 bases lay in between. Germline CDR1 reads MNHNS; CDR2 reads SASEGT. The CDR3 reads CASSESPGTGLYGYTF. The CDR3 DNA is TGTGCCAGCAGTGAATCACCAGGCACAGGGCTCTATGGCTACACCTTC.

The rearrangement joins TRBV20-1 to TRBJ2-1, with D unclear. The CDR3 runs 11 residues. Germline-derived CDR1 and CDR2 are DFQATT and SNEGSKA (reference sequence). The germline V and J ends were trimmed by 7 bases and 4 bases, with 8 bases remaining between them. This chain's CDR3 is CSVKGYNEQFF. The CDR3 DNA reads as TGCAGTGTCAAGGGATACAATGAGCAGTTCTTC.

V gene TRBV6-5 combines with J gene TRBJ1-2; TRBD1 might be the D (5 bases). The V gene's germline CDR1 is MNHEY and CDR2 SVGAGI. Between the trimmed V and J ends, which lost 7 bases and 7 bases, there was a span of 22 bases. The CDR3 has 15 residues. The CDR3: CASTPVARGVIGYTF. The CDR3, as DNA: TGTGCCAGCACCCCGGTAGCCCGAGGGGTGATTGGCTACACCTTC.